Detailed here is one T cell receptor beta chain. Its target is unknown. The PCR was carried out with 60 Vbeta primers and 13 Jbeta primers. TCRdb's table, derived via immunoSEQ multiplex PCR, lists solely in-frame clones and lacks some. Seen here are around 190,000 clones, roughly 81% observed once, and the top ten hold around 3.2%. At sampling all donors were nominally healthy, likely with unrecorded immune exposures. Germline lookup yields CDR1 LNHDA and CDR2 SQIVND (reference sequence). The CDR3 totals 13 residues. The germline V and J ends were trimmed by 1 base and 7 bases, with 5 bases remaining between them. The sample comes from a study of cytomegalovirus exposure and HLA in healthy donors. Study-level results: Sequencing artifact likely explains a cluster of highly shared sequence variants. When analyzed later, a missense DCLRE1C variant was found to be linked to TCR beta V- and J-gene trimming.

The receptor was derived from a woman aged 25 to 39 in good health and CMV-seropositive. The rearrangement uses TRBV19 and TRBJ1-6; D ambiguous. The sequenced material came from PBMCs. The CDR3 loop reads CASSIVANSPLHF. CDR3 bases: TGTGCCAGTAGTATAGTCGCGAATTCACCCCTCCACTTT. The full variable domain, rest sourced from reference TRBV19 and TRBJ1-6, is DGGITQSPKYLFRKEGQNVTLSCEQNLNHDAMYWYRQDPGQGLRLIYYSQIVNDFQKGDIAEGYSVSREKKESFPLTVTSAQKNPTAFYLCASSIVANSPLHFGNGTRLTVT.